This is a list of T cell receptor beta chains from one sample in a study of cytotoxic CD8 clonotypes in ibrutinib-treated CLL. Profiling relied on immunoSEQ multiplex PCR, and the TCRdb table lists in-frame clones only, not all of them. This sample has about 140,000 clones, with approximately 80% found just once. The sequenced sample was PBMCs, obtained after 12 months of ibrutinib treatment. The receptors were sampled from a human donor with chronic lymphocytic leukemia. Both conserved end residues are part of each CDR3. Each record gives: V gene, J gene, D gene, clone size, CDR3 protein, CDR3 DNA. D genes are given only for firm matches. Only some rows state a clone size, as once, few, many or a class for expanded clones.

TRBV11-2,TRBJ2-1,NA,once,CASSLGLATNSYNEQFF,TGTGCCAGCAGCCTGGGGCTAGCGACAAACTCCTACAATGAGCAGTTCTTC
TRBV25-1,TRBJ2-5,TRBD2,NA,CASSELWWTSSYQETQYF,TGTGCCAGCAGTGAATTATGGTGGACTAGCTCGTACCAAGAGACCCAGTACTTC
TRBV13,TRBJ2-2,TRBD2,NA,CASSSRGTSALRAGELFF,TGTGCCAGCAGCTCGCGGGGGACTAGCGCATTAAGGGCCGGGGAGCTGTTTTTT
TRBV30,TRBJ2-3,TRBD2,NA,CAWTIGGATDTQYF,TGTGCCTGGACTATCGGGGGGGCCACAGATACGCAGTATTTT
TRBV7-2,TRBJ2-5,NA,NA,CASTRQETQYF,TGTGCCAGCACCCGCCAAGAGACCCAGTACTTC
TRBV28,TRBJ2-7,NA,NA,CASTLRGLSYEQYF,TGTGCCAGCACCCTACGGGGCCTCTCCTACGAGCAGTACTTC
TRBV6-1,TRBJ1-5,TRBD1,NA,CASSIETGLNQPQHF,TGTGCCAGCAGTATAGAGACAGGGCTCAATCAGCCCCAGCATTTT
TRBV10-2,TRBJ1-2,TRBD1,NA,CASSEGGTGGFGGYTF,TGCGCCAGCAGTGAGGGAGGGACAGGGGGATTCGGAGGCTACACCTTC
TRBV7-2,TRBJ2-5,NA,NA,CASSFSTQETQYF,TGTGCCAGCAGCTTCAGTACGCAAGAGACCCAGTACTTC
TRBV5-1,TRBJ2-1,TRBD1,once,CASSRIGTAYNEQFF,TGCGCCAGCAGCCGAATTGGGACAGCTTACAATGAGCAGTTCTTC
TRBV5-1,TRBJ2-5,NA,NA,CASSPTGYETQYF,TGCGCCAGCAGCCCCACAGGGTACGAGACCCAGTACTTC